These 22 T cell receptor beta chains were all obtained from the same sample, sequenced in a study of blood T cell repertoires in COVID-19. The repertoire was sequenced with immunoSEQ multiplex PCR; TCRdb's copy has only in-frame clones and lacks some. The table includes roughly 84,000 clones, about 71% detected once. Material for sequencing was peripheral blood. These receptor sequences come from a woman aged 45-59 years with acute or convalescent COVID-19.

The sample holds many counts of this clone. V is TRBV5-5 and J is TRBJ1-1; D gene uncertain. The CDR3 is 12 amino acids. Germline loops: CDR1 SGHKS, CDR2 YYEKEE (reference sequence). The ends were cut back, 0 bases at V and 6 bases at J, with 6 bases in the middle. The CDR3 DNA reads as TGTGCCAGCAGCTTGGCTACGGCTGAAGCTTTCTTT. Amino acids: CASSLATAEAFF.

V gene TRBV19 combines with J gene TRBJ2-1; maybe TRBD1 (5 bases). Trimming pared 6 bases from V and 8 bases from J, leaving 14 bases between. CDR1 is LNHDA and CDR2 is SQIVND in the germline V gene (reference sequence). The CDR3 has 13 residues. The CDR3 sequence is CASSVGQGYEQFF. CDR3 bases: TGTGCCAGTAGCGTGGGGCAGGGATATGAGCAGTTCTTC.

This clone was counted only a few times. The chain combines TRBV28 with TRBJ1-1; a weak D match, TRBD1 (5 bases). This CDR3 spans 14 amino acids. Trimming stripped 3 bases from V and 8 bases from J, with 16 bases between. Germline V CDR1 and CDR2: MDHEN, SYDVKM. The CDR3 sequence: CASSLGDSREEAFF. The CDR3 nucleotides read TGTGCCAGCAGTTTGGGGGACTCCCGAGAGGAAGCTTTCTTT.

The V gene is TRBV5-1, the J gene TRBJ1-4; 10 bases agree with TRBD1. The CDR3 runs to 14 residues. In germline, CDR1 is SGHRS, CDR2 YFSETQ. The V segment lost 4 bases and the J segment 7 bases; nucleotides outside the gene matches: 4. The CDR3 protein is CASSRDRGTEKLFF. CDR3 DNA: TGCGCCAGCAGCAGGGACAGGGGTACTGAAAAACTGTTTTTT.

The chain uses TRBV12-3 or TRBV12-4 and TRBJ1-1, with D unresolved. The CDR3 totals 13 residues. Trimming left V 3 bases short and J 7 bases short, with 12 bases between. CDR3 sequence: CASSFGGGGEAFF. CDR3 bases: TGTGCCAGCAGTTTCGGTGGCGGCGGTGAAGCTTTCTTT.

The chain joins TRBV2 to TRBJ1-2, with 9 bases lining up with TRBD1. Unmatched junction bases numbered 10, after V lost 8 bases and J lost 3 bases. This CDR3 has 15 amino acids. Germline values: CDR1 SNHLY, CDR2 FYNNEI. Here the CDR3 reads CASELQGAQDYGYTF. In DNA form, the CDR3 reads TGTGCCAGCGAACTACAGGGGGCGCAGGACTATGGCTACACCTTC.

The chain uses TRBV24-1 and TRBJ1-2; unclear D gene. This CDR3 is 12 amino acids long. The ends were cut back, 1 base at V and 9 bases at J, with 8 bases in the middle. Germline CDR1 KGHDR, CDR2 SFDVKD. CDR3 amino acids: CATSDLGRRYTF. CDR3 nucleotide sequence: TGTGCCACCAGTGATTTAGGGAGGCGCTACACCTTC.

The chain's CDR3 is CASSLGGTYANYGYTF. DNA for the CDR3: TGTGCCAGCAGCTTAGGCGGGACGTATGCTAACTATGGCTACACCTTC. The chain joins TRBV11-2 to TRBJ1-2, with D perhaps matching TRBD1 (5 bases). This CDR3 is 16 amino acids long. With 1 base removed from V and 0 bases from J, the gap between germline ends came to 12 bases. Per the germline V gene, CDR1 is SGHAT and CDR2 is FQNNGV.

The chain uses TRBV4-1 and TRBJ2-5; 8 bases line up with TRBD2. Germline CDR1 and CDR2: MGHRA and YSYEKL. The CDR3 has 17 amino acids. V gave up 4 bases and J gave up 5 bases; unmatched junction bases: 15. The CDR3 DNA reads TGCGCCAGCAGCCGGGGCGGAATAACGACTAGCGCGGAGACCCAGTACTTC. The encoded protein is CASSRGGITTSAETQYF.

As DNA, the CDR3 is TGTGCCAGCAGCTCTCTACAGGGGGATTCTCATAATTCACCCCTCCACTTT. It specifies CASSSLQGDSHNSPLHF. The chain combines TRBV7-9 with TRBJ1-6, with TRBD1 identical over 8 bases. This CDR3 has 17 amino acids. V trimming: 4 bases; J trimming: 5 bases; junction bases outside the gene matches: 10. Germline CDR1 and CDR2: SEHNR and FQNEAQ (reference sequence).

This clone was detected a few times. The CDR3 region has the DNA TGTGCCAGCAGCTTATGGGGCAGGGGTACAGATGAGCAGTTCTTC. Residues: CASSLWGRGTDEQFF. The chain employs TRBV11-2 and TRBJ2-1, with D perhaps matching TRBD1 (6 bases). V lost 2 bases, J lost 8 bases, and 16 bases lay in between. Germline loops: CDR1 SGHAT, CDR2 FQNNGV. This CDR3 comprises 15 residues. Together with reference TRBV11-2 and TRBJ2-1, the CDR3 gives the full variable domain: EAGVAQSPRYKIIEKRQSVAFWCNPISGHATLYWYQQILGQGPKLLIQFQNNGVVDDSQLPKDRFSAERLKGVDSTLKIQPAKLEDSAVYLCASSLWGRGTDEQFFGPGTRLTVL.

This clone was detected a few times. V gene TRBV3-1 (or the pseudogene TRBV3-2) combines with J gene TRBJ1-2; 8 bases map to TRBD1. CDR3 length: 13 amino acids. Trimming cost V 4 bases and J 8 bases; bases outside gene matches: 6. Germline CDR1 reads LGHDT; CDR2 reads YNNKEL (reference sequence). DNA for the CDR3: TGTGCCAGCAGCCGAACCCGGGACAGGGGCTACACCTTC. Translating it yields CASSRTRDRGYTF.

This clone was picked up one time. CDR3 sequence reads: CASGGQGAWNSPLHF. For the CDR3, the DNA is TGTGCCAGCGGCGGACAGGGAGCATGGAATTCACCCCTCCACTTT. The rearrangement links TRBV2 to TRBJ1-6; 8 bases fit TRBD1. This CDR3 comprises 15 residues. Germline assignment: CDR1 SNHLY and CDR2 FYNNEI. V shed 8 bases, J shed 7 bases, and the junction held 10 bases outside the gene matches.

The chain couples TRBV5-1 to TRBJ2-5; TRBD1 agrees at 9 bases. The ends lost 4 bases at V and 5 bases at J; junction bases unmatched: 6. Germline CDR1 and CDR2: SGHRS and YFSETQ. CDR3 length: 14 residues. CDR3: CASSQQGARETQYF. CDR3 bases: TGCGCCAGCAGCCAACAGGGGGCAAGGGAGACCCAGTACTTC. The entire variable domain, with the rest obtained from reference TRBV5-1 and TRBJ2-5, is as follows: KAGVTQTPRYLIKTRGQQVTLSCSPISGHRSVSWYQQTPGQGLQFLFEYFSETQRNKGNFPGRFSGRQFSNSRSEMNVSTLELGDSALYLCASSQQGARETQYFGPGTRLLVL.

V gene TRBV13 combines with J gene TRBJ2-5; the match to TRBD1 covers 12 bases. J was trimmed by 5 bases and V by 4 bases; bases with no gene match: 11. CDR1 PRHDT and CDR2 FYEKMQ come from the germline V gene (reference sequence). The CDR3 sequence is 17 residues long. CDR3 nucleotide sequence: TGTGCCAGCAGCTCCCTTGACCGGGACAGGGGGCTGGAGACCCAGTACTTC. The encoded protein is CASSSLDRDRGLETQYF.

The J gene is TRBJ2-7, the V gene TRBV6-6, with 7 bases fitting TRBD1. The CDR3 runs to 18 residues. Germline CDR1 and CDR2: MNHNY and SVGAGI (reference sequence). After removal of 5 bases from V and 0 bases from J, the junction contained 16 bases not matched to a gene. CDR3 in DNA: TGTGCCAGCAGTCTGACCGTCCCGCAGACAGGGAACTCCTACGAGCAGTACTTC. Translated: CASSLTVPQTGNSYEQYF.

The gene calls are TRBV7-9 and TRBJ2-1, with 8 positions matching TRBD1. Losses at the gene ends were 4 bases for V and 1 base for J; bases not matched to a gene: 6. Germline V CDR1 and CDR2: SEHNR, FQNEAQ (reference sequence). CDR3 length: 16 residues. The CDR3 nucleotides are TGTGCCAGCAGCTCCAGGGGGCAGGGATCCTACAATGAGCAGTTCTTC. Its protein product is CASSSRGQGSYNEQFF.

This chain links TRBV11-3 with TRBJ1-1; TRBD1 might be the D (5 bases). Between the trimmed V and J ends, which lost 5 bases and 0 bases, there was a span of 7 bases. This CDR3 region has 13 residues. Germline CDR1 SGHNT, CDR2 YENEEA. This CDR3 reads CASSLQVNTEAFF. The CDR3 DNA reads TGTGCCAGCAGCCTACAGGTGAACACTGAAGCTTTCTTT. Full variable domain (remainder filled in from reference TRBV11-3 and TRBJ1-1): EAGVVQSPRYKIIEKKQPVAFWCNPISGHNTLYWYLQNLGQGPELLIRYENEEAVDDSQLPKDRFSAERLKGVDSTLKIQPAELGDSAVYLCASSLQVNTEAFFGQGTRLTVV.

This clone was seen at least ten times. CDR3 coding DNA: TGTGCCAGCAGTGCGCCGGGACAGGGGTCCAATGAGCAGTTCTTC. Amino acids: CASSAPGQGSNEQFF. J is TRBJ2-1 and V is TRBV6-4; 10 bases are shared with TRBD1. The CDR3 contains 15 residues. V lost 4 bases and J lost 6; bases outside the gene matches: 6. Germline V gene data show CDR1 as MRHNA and CDR2 as SNTAGT.

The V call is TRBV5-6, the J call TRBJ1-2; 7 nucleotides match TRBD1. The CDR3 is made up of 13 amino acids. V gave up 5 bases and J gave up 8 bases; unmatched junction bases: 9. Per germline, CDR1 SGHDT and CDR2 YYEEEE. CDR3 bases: TGTGCCAGCAGTAAGGGACAGTTCGAGGGCTACACCTTC. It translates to CASSKGQFEGYTF.

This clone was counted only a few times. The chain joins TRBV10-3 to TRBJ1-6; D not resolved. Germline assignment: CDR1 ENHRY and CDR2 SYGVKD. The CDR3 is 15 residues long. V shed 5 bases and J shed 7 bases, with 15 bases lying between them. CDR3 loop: CAISNTAPGNSPLHF. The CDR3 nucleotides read TGTGCCATCAGTAACACCGCCCCCGGGAATTCACCCCTCCACTTT.

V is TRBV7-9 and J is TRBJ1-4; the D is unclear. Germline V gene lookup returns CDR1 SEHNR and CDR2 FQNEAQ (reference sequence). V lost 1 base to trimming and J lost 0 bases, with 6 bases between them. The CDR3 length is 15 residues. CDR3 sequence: CASSLVTSTNEKLFF. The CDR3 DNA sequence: TGTGCCAGCAGCTTAGTAACTTCAACTAATGAAAAACTGTTTTTT.